These 25 T cell receptor beta chains were sequenced from one sample in a study of cytotoxic CD8 clonotypes in ibrutinib-treated CLL. Method: immunoSEQ multiplex PCR; TCRdb's copy keeps in-frame clones and lacks some. This sample has fewer than 400,000 clones, with about 61% found just once. The source material was PBMCs, sampled after 36 months of ibrutinib treatment. These receptors were collected from a human donor with chronic lymphocytic leukemia.

This clone was observed a single time. The J gene is TRBJ2-2, the V gene TRBV7-2; D is uncertain. Trimming cost V 1 base and J 6 bases, with 6 bases left between them. In germline, CDR1 is SGHTA, CDR2 FQGNSA. CDR3 length equals 13 residues. The CDR3 nucleotides read TGTGCCAGCAGCTTAGTATCCGCCGGGGAGCTGTTTTTT. Translating it yields CASSLVSAGELFF.

A few counts support this clone. The chain has TRBV14 and TRBJ1-6; D is perhaps TRBD1 (6 bases). The V end lost 0 bases, the J end lost 7 bases, and 10 bases lay between the germline ends. The CDR3 has 15 amino acids. Per germline, CDR1 SGHDN and CDR2 FVKESK. The CDR3 nucleotides read TGTGCCAGCAGCCAAGAGGCCAGGGGAAATTCACCCCTCCACTTT. Its translation is CASSQEARGNSPLHF.

The rearrangement links TRBV9 to TRBJ2-3; D gene uncertain. The CDR3 is 17 amino acids. Trimming removed 0 bases at V and 0 bases at J, with 14 bases between. Germline lookup yields CDR1 SGDLS and CDR2 YYNGEE. Here the CDR3 reads CASSVASPSLSTDTQYF. The CDR3 DNA is TGTGCCAGCAGCGTAGCTTCCCCCTCTCTGAGCACAGATACGCAGTATTTT.

The chain links TRBV5-8 to TRBJ2-7, with 7 bases fitting TRBD2. Germline values: CDR1 SGHTS, CDR2 YDEGEE. CDR3 size: 13 residues. V lost 4 bases, J lost 1 base, and 2 bases stayed unmatched. The CDR3 here is CASSRGGSYEQYF. In DNA, the CDR3 is TGTGCCAGCAGCCGGGGAGGGTCCTACGAGCAGTACTTC.

The rearrangement uses TRBV5-1 and TRBJ2-7; no definite D call. With 2 bases removed from V and 0 bases from J, the gap between germline ends came to 12 bases. The CDR3 length is 15 residues. CDR1 and CDR2 (germline): SGHRS, YFSETQ. CDR3 amino acids: CASSFLTSSSYEQYF. CDR3 in DNA: TGCGCCAGCAGCTTCCTGACCTCAAGCTCCTACGAGCAGTACTTC. The full variable domain, completed using reference TRBV5-1 and TRBJ2-7, is KAGVTQTPRYLIKTRGQQVTLSCSPISGHRSVSWYQQTPGQGLQFLFEYFSETQRNKGNFPGRFSGRQFSNSRSEMNVSTLELGDSALYLCASSFLTSSSYEQYFGPGTRLTVT.

This clone has just one count. The chain joins TRBV5-8 to TRBJ2-5, with a weak D call TRBD2 (5 bases). The length of the CDR3 is 15 residues. Germline V gene sequence: CDR1 SGHTS, CDR2 YDEGEE. Trimming removed 0 bases at V and 1 base at J, with 10 bases between. In DNA form, the CDR3 reads TGTGCCAGCAGCTTGGGGGTGGGGAGCCAAGAGACCCAGTACTTC. Amino acids: CASSLGVGSQETQYF.

This clone has only a few counts. The chain combines TRBV7-8 with TRBJ1-4; D remains unclear. Germline loops: CDR1 SGHVS, CDR2 FQNEAQ. V was trimmed by 2 bases and J by 8 bases, leaving 12 bases between them. The CDR3 covers 14 residues. CDR3 loop: CASSLLLGNEKLFF. The DNA of the CDR3 is TGTGCCAGCAGCTTATTGTTGGGTAACGAAAAACTGTTTTTT.

The chain recombines TRBV12-5 with TRBJ2-7, with 8 bases identical to TRBD2. From germline, CDR1 is LGHNT and CDR2 FRNRAP. With 3 bases clipped from V and 5 bases from J, the junction kept 9 bases outside the gene matches. The CDR3 consists of 15 residues. The CDR3 loop reads CASGLAGLAIDEQYF. CDR3 DNA sequence: TGTGCTAGTGGTTTAGCTGGACTAGCTATTGACGAGCAGTACTTC. Variable domain in full (rest from reference TRBV12-5 and TRBJ2-7): DARVTQTPRHKVTEMGQEVTMRCQPILGHNTVFWYRQTMMQGLELLAYFRNRAPLDDSGMPKDRFSAEMPDATLATLKIQPSEPRDSAVYFCASGLAGLAIDEQYFGPGTRLTVT.

The chain employs TRBV6-6 and TRBJ2-7, with TRBD1 matching 9 bases. V gave up 10 bases and J gave up 5 bases; unmatched junction bases: 15. Germline CDR1 and CDR2: MNHNY and SVGAGI (reference sequence). CDR3 size: 15 residues. CDR3 loop: CATHSGTGLINEQYF. The CDR3 bases are TGTGCCACCCACTCAGGGACAGGGTTAATCAACGAGCAGTACTTC.

This chain links TRBV19 with TRBJ2-7; tentatively, D is TRBD2 (6 bases). Germline V gene sequence: CDR1 LNHDA, CDR2 SQIVND (reference sequence). This CDR3 comprises 13 residues. Trimming shortened V by 4 bases and J by 3 bases, and 10 bases separated the two germline ends. The CDR3, as DNA: TGTGCCAGTAGTAGCGGGACCCACTACGAGCAGTACTTC. Its translation: CASSSGTHYEQYF.

This chain links TRBV18 with TRBJ2-2; TRBD1 might be the D (6 bases). Trimming took off 0 bases at V and 6 bases at J, with 11 bases between the two ends. Germline V gene sequence: CDR1 KGHSH, CDR2 LQKENI. CDR3 length equals 15 residues. The CDR3 spells CASSPPGGVAGELFF. CDR3 nucleotides: TGTGCCAGCTCACCACCAGGGGGAGTTGCCGGGGAGCTGTTTTTT.

J is TRBJ1-2 and V is TRBV7-9; TRBD1 is a possible D gene (6 bases). The CDR3 has 13 residues. V lost 6 bases, J lost 2 bases, and 10 bases lay in between. CDR1 is SEHNR and CDR2 is FQNEAQ in the germline V gene (reference sequence). CDR3 nucleotides: TGTGCCAGCAGGGAAAGGGGGAACTATGGCTACACCTTC. Its protein product is CASRERGNYGYTF.

The sample holds a few counts of this clone. The chain is built from TRBV13 and TRBJ2-7; D not certain. There are 15 residues in the CDR3. Looked up from germline, CDR1 is PRHDT and CDR2 is FYEKMQ (reference sequence). Trimming removed 3 bases at V and 0 bases at J, with 12 bases between. The chain's CDR3 is CASSLSRVGSYEQYF. The CDR3 DNA is TGTGCCAGCAGCTTGTCCCGTGTGGGCTCCTACGAGCAGTACTTC.

V gene TRBV19 combines with J gene TRBJ1-5; TRBD1 agrees at 10 bases. Germline values: CDR1 LNHDA, CDR2 SQIVND (reference sequence). After removal of 7 bases from V and 6 bases from J, the junction contained 9 bases not matched to a gene. CDR3 size: 15 residues. This CDR3 reads CASTMDRGFGQPQHF. CDR3 coding DNA: TGTGCCAGTACAATGGACAGGGGGTTTGGTCAGCCCCAGCATTTT.

The chain links TRBV28 to TRBJ2-5; 7 bases map to TRBD2. CDR1 and CDR2 from the germline V gene are MDHEN and SYDVKM. This CDR3 has 15 amino acids. Germline trimming cut 3 bases from V and 2 bases from J; bases unmatched to any gene: 6. The DNA of the CDR3 is TGTGCCAGCAGTTTTGCCGGGAGGACTCAAGAGACCCAGTACTTC. Translating gives CASSFAGRTQETQYF.

This chain uses TRBV25-1 with TRBJ2-6; 9 nucleotides match TRBD2. Trimming at V came to 5 bases and at J to 0 bases, leaving 5 bases not matched to a gene. CDR1 MGHDK and CDR2 SYGVNS come from the germline V gene. CDR3 length equals 17 residues. CDR3 region: CASSWAGGHSGANVLTF. In nucleotides, the CDR3 is TGTGCCAGCAGTTGGGCGGGAGGGCACTCTGGGGCCAACGTCCTGACTTTC.

The rearrangement links TRBV6-6 to TRBJ2-3; D unresolved. From germline, CDR1 is MNHNY and CDR2 SVGAGI (reference sequence). Trimming pared 6 bases from V and 4 bases from J, leaving 14 bases between. The CDR3 is made up of 14 amino acids. The CDR3 is CASRQGKGSDTQYF. The CDR3 nucleotides are TGTGCCAGCAGGCAAGGAAAAGGGTCAGATACGCAGTATTTT.

This clone was seen once. This chain connects TRBV18 to TRBJ1-6; 7 nucleotides match TRBD1. CDR1 and CDR2 (germline): KGHSH, LQKENI. V dropped 4 bases and J dropped 6; count of bases not matched to a gene: 9. The CDR3 spans 16 residues. The CDR3 sequence is CASSQIRDSPNSPLHF. Written as DNA, the CDR3 is TGTGCCAGCTCACAAATCCGGGACAGTCCTAATTCACCCCTCCACTTT.

J is TRBJ1-5 and V is TRBV19; the match to TRBD1 covers 9 bases. Germline V CDR1 and CDR2: LNHDA, SQIVND (reference sequence). Unmatched junction bases numbered 10, after V lost 6 bases and J lost 1 base. The CDR3 has 17 amino acids. The CDR3 DNA follows: TGTGCCAGTAGGGCGGACAGGGGTTTTGTCAGCAATCAGCCCCAGCATTTT. Its translation: CASRADRGFVSNQPQHF.

The chain joins TRBV5-1 to TRBJ2-5; perhaps TRBD2 as D (5 bases). This CDR3 has 12 amino acids. V gave up 9 bases and J gave up 5 bases, with 14 bases separating them. Per the germline V gene, CDR1 is SGHRS and CDR2 is YFSETQ. The CDR3 loop reads CATGDPGETQYF. The CDR3 DNA follows: TGCGCCACCGGCGACCCGGGGGAGACCCAGTACTTC.

The V gene is TRBV7-6, the J gene TRBJ2-7, with 11 bases lining up with TRBD1. This CDR3 contains 14 residues. CDR1 and CDR2 from the germline V gene are SGHVS and FNYEAQ. The ends lost 4 bases at V and 7 bases at J; junction bases unmatched: 6. CDR3 in amino acids: CASSSGQGAEEQYF. CDR3 DNA: TGTGCCAGCAGCTCCGGACAGGGGGCAGAAGAGCAGTACTTC.

This clone was detected a few times. The limits of the CDR3 on the DNA are not certain, so only TCRdb's listed CDR3 is given. The chain recombines TRBV7-3 with TRBJ1-2. A total of 13 residues make up the CDR3, ends included. Germline V gene lookup returns CDR1 SGHTA and CDR2 FQGTGA. Here the CDR3 reads CASSFGPGSSYTF.

The J gene is TRBJ2-3, the V gene TRBV21-1. TRBV21-1 is annotated as a pseudogene. The CDR3 has 16 residues. CDR3 region: CASSTNQGPYTDTQYF. DNA for the CDR3: TGTGCCAGCAGCACGAATCAGGGACCCTACACAGATACGCAGTATTTT.

The chain links TRBV15 to TRBJ2-5; 11 bases fit TRBD1. This CDR3 has 15 residues. V dropped 4 bases and J dropped 4; count of bases not matched to a gene: 5. The germline V gene encodes CDR1 LNHNV and CDR2 YYDKDF (reference sequence). The CDR3 bases are TGTGCCACCAGCACAGGGACAGGGGGGGCAGAGACCCAGTACTTC. This encodes CATSTGTGGAETQYF.

The chain couples TRBV11-2 to TRBJ1-1, with D perhaps matching TRBD1 (6 bases). Trimming took off 0 bases at V and 8 bases at J, with 16 bases between the two ends. The CDR3 has 15 residues. Germline values: CDR1 SGHAT, CDR2 FQNNGV. CDR3 protein: CASSLDLGHRGEAFF. The CDR3 DNA follows: TGTGCCAGCAGCTTAGATCTGGGACATCGTGGCGAAGCTTTCTTT.